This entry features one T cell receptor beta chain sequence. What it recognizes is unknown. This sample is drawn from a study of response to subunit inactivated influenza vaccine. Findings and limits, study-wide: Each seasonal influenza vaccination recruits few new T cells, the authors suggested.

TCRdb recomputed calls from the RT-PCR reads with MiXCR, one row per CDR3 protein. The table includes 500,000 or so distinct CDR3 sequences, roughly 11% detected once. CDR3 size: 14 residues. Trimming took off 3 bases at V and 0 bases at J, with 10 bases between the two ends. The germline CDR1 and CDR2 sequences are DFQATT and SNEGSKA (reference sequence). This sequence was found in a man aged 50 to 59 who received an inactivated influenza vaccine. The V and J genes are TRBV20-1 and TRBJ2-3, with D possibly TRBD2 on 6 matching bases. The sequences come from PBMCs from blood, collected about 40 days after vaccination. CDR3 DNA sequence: TGCAGTGCTAGCTCCAGCGGGAGCACAGATACGCAGTATTTT. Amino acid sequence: CSASSSGSTDTQYF.